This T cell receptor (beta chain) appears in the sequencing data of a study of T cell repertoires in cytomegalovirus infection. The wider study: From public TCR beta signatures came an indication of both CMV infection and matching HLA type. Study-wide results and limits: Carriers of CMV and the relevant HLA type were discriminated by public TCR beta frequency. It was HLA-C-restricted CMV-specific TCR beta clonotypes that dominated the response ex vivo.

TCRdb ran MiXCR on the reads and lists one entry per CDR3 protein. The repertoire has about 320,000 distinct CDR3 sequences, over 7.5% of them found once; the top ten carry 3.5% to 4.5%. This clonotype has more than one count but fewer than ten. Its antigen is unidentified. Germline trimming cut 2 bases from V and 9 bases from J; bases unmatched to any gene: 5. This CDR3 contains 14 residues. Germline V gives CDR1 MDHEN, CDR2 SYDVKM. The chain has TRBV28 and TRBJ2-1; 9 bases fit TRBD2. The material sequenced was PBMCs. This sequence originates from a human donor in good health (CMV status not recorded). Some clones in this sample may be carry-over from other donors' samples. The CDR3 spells CASSLLAGMGEQFF. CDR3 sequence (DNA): TGTGCCAGCAGTTTACTAGCGGGAATGGGTGAGCAGTTCTTC. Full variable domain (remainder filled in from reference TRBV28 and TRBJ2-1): DVKVTQSSRYLVKRTGEKVFLECVQDMDHENMFWYRQDPGLGLRLIYFSYDVKMKEKGDIPEGYSVSREKKERFSLILESASTNQTSMYLCASSLLAGMGEQFFGPGTRLTVL.